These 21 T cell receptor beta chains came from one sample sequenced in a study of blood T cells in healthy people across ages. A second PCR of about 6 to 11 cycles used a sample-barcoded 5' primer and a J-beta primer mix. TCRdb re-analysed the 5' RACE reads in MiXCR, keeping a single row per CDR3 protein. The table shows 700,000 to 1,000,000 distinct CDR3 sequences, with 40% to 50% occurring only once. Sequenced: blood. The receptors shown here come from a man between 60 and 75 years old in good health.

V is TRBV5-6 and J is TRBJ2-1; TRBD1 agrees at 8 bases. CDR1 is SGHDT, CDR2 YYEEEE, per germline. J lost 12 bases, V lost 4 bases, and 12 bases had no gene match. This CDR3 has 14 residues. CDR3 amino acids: CASSHGQGGLGQFF. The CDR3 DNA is TGTGCCAGCAGCCACGGACAGGGTGGATTGGGGCAGTTCTTC.

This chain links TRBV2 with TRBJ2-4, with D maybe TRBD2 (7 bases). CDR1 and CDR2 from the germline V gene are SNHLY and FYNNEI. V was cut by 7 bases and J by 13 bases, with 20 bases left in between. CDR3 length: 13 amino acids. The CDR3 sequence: CASKRDTTGEQYF. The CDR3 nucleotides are TGTGCCAGCAAGCGGGACACTACTGGAGAGCAGTACTTC.

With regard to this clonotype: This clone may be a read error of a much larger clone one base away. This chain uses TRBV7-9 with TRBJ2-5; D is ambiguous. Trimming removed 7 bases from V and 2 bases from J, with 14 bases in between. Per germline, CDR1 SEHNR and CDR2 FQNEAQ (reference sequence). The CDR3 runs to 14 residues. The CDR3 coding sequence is TGTGCCAGCACCCGGTGGGCGGATCAAGAGACCCAGTACTTC. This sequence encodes CASTRWADQETQYF. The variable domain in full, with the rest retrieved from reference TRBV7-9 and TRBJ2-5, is DTGVSQNPRHKITKRGQNVTFRCDPISEHNRLYWYRQTLGQGPEFLTYFQNEAQLEKSRLLSDRFSAERPKGSFSTLEIQRTEQGDSAMYLCASTRWADQETQYFGPGTRLLVL.

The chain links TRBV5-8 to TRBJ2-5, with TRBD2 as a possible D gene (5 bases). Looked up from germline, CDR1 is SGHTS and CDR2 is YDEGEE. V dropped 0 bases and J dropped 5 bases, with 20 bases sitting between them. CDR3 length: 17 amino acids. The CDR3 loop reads CASSLGPGVTRRETQYF. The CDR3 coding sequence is TGTGCCAGCAGCTTGGGGCCCGGGGTAACGAGGAGGGAGACCCAGTACTTC.

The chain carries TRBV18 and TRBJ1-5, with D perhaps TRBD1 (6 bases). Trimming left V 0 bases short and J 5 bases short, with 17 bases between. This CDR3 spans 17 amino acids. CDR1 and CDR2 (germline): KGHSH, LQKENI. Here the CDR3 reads CASSPPGLQGTDQPQHF. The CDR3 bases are TGTGCCAGCTCACCACCGGGGTTACAGGGTACCGATCAGCCCCAGCATTTT.

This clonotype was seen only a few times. CDR3 nucleotides: TGTGCCAGCAGCGTCGTTAGCGGGGGCGAGCAGTACTTC. Translation gives CASSVVSGGEQYF. The V and J genes are TRBV9 and TRBJ2-5; 9 bases map to TRBD2. The DNA end is a closer match to TRBJ2-7, so the J assignment may be wrong. Germline values: CDR1 SGDLS, CDR2 YYNGEE. The CDR3 is 13 amino acids.

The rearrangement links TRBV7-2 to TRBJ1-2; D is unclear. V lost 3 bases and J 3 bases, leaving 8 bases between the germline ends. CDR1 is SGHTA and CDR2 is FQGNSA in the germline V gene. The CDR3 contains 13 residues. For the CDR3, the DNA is TGTGCCAGCAGCTTTAAGACGGACTATGGCTACACCTTC. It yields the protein CASSFKTDYGYTF.

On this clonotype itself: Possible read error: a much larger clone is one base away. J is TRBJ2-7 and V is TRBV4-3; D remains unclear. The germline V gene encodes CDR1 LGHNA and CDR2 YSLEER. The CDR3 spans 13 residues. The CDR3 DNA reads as TGCGCCGGCAGCCAAGTTGGGGCCTACGAGCAGTACTTC. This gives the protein CAGSQVGAYEQYF.

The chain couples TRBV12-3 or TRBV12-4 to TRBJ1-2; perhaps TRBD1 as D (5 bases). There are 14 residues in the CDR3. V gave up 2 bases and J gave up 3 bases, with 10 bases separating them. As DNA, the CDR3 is TGTGCCAGCAGTTTAATGGGACGGTACTATGGCTACACCTTC. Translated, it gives CASSLMGRYYGYTF.

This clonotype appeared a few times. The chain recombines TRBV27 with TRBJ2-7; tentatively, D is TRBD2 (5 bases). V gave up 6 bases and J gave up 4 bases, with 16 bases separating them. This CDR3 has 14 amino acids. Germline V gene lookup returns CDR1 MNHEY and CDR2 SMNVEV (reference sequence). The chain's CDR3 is CASRSGSGWYEQYF. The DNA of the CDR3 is TGTGCCAGCAGGTCGGGGTCGGGGTGGTACGAGCAGTACTTC.

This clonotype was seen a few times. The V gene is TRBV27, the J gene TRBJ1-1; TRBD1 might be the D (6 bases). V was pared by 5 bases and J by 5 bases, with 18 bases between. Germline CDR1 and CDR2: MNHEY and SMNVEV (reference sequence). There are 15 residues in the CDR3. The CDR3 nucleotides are TGTGCCAGCAGTCCAAAACAGGGATTGAGGACTGAAGCTTTCTTT. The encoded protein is CASSPKQGLRTEAFF.

This CDR3 reads CASREDTGAITEAFF. The CDR3 DNA reads TGTGCCAGCAGAGAAGATACAGGGGCTATCACTGAAGCTTTCTTT. The rearrangement uses TRBV6-4 and TRBJ1-1; 7 nucleotides match TRBD1. CDR1 MRHNA and CDR2 SNTAGT come from the germline V gene. Trimming cost V 6 bases and J 4 bases; bases outside gene matches: 11. The CDR3 runs 15 residues.

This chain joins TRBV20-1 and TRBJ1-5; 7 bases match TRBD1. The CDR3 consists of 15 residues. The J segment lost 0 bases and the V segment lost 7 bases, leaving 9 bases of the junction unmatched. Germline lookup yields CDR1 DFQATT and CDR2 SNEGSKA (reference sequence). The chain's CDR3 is CSGSQGFHSNQPQHF. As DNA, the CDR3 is TGCAGTGGGTCACAGGGGTTTCATAGCAATCAGCCCCAGCATTTT.

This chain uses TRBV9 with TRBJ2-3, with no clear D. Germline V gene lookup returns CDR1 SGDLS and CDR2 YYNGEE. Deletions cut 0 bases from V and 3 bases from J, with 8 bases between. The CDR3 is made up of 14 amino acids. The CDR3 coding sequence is TGTGCCAGCAGCGTAGGCGACTTTACAGATACGCAGTATTTT. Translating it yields CASSVGDFTDTQYF.

CDR3 DNA: TGTGCCAGCAGACCTGTAGGGGCTGGAAACACCATATATTTT. It specifies CASRPVGAGNTIYF. The genes are TRBV12-3 or TRBV12-4 and TRBJ1-3; D perhaps matches TRBD1 (5 bases). V lost 6 bases and J lost 2, with 11 bases in between. This CDR3 has 14 residues.

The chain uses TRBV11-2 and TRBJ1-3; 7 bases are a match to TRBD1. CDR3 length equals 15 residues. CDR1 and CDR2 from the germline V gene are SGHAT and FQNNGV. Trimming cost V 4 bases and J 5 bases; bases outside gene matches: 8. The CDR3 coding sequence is TGTGCCAGCAGCTCCAACCAGGGGGTCCGAAACACCATATATTTT. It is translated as CASSSNQGVRNTIYF.

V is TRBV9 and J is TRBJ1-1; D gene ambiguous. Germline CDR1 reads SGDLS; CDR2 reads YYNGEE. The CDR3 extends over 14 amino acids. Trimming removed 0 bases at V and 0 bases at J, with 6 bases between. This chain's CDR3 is CASSVADLNTEAFF. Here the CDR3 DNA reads TGTGCCAGCAGCGTAGCTGACCTGAACACTGAAGCTTTCTTT.

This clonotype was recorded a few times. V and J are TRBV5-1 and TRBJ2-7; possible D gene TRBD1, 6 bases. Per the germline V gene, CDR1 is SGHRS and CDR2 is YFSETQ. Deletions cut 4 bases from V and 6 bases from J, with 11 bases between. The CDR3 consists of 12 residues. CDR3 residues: CASSPGTTEQYF. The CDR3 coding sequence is TGCGCCAGCAGCCCTGGGACAACCGAGCAGTACTTC.

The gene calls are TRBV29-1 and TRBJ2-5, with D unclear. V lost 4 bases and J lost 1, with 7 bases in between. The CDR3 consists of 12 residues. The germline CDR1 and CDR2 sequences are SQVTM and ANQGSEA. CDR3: CSVGLIQETQYF. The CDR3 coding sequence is TGCAGCGTTGGGCTTATCCAAGAGACCCAGTACTTC.

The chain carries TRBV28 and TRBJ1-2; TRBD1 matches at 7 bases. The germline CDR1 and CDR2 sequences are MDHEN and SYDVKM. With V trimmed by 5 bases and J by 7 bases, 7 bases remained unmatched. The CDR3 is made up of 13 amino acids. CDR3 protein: CASSPTGIVGYTF. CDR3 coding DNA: TGTGCCAGCAGTCCGACAGGGATCGTTGGCTACACCTTC.

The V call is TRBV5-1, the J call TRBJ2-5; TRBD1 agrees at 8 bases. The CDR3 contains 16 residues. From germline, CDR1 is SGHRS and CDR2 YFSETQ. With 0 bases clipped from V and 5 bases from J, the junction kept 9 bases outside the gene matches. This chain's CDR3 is CASSLDEQGAWETQYF. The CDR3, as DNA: TGCGCCAGCAGCTTGGATGAGCAGGGGGCTTGGGAGACCCAGTACTTC.